Listed below are T cell receptor beta chains from one sample, sequenced in a study of T-cell memory formation after mild COVID-19. MiXCR was run by TCRdb on the 5' RACE reads, yielding one entry per CDR3 protein. This sample has about 560,000 distinct CDR3 sequences, with 20% to 25% found just once. Sequencing was done on a sample of PBMCs or a T cell subset sorted from them (not recorded which). The receptors derive from an adult woman who had mild COVID-19 (a few samples of this study predate the infection). Cell type and time point are not known. CDR3s include the opening cysteine and the closing phenylalanine or tryptophan. The D gene is left open where the match is weak. Clone size, where shown, is once, few, many, or a class for clones that have expanded.

clone size	D gene	V gene	J gene	CDR3 DNA	CDR3 protein
many	NA	TRBV20-1	TRBJ2-3	TGCAGTGCTAGAGGGGCCGGGACAGATACGCAGTATTTT	CSARGAGTDTQYF
NA	NA	TRBV7-3	TRBJ1-1	TGTGCCAGCAGCAGGGGGTTAAGGGGGACTACGACTGAAGCTTTCTTT	CASSRGLRGTTTEAFF
few	NA	TRBV10-3	TRBJ1-2	TGTGCCATCAGTGACAGGGAGGGGTATGGCTACACCTTC	CAISDREGYGYTF
few	NA	TRBV7-2	TRBJ1-2	TGTGCCAGCAGCTTAGACGGGTTCGAGGGCGGGGGCTACACCTTC	CASSLDGFEGGGYTF
NA	NA	TRBV12-3/TRBV12-4	TRBJ1-2	TGTGCCAGCAGTGACGCCGGGCGGGGCTACACCTTC	CASSDAGRGYTF
NA	TRBD2	TRBV18	TRBJ2-3	TGTGCCAGCTCTACACGACGGGGGGCAGATACGCAGTATTTT	CASSTRRGADTQYF
NA	NA	TRBV5-1	TRBJ2-3	TGCGCCAGCAGCACACAACCCCGGGACGCCACAGATACGCAGTATTTT	CASSTQPRDATDTQYF
NA	NA	TRBV3-1	TRBJ2-1	TGTGCCAGCAGCCAAGATTGGTCTCGGTACAATGAGCAGTTCTTC	CASSQDWSRYNEQFF
many	NA	TRBV20-1	TRBJ1-2	TGCAGTCCCCGGGGGGACAGCTACACCTTC	CSPRGDSYTF
NA	TRBD2	TRBV24-1	TRBJ2-7	TGTGCCACCAGTGATTTCTGGGTAGCGGGAGGGCCTGGGGACGAGCAGTACTTC	CATSDFWVAGGPGDEQYF
few	NA	TRBV18	TRBJ2-5	TGTGCCAGCTCACCACAGTTTGGTTCAGGACAGCAAGAGACCCAGTACTTC	CASSPQFGSGQQETQYF
NA	NA	TRBV5-6	TRBJ2-5	TGTGCCAGCAGCTTGGTCCGTCGGGAGACCCAGTACTTC	CASSLVRRETQYF
few	NA	TRBV18	TRBJ2-3	TGTGCCAGCTCACCACCGAACCCAAGCCCGAATACGCAGTATTTT	CASSPPNPSPNTQYF
few	NA	TRBV19	TRBJ2-1	TGTGCCAGTAGTATGGGACGGGGGCAATACAATGAGCAGTTCTTC	CASSMGRGQYNEQFF
NA	TRBD1	TRBV29-1	TRBJ2-7	TGCAGCGTTGGACAGGGCCTCTCCTACGAGCAGTACTTC	CSVGQGLSYEQYF
NA	TRBD1	TRBV24-1	TRBJ2-2	TGTGCCACCAGTGTTACGCAAGGACAGGGGAACACCGGGGAGCTGTTTTTT	CATSVTQGQGNTGELFF
NA	NA	TRBV3-1	TRBJ1-2	TGTGCCAGCAGCCAAGGCATGCGCCAGGATTATGGCTACACCTTC	CASSQGMRQDYGYTF
few	TRBD1	TRBV6-1	TRBJ2-1	TGTGCCAGCAGTGATGACAGGGATGAGCAGTTCTTC	CASSDDRDEQFF
few	NA	TRBV30	TRBJ1-1	TGTGCCTGGAGTGTAGTACGGGGGCGAGCTTTCTTT	CAWSVVRGRAFF
NA	TRBD2	TRBV27	TRBJ2-7	TGTGCCAGCAGCCGGGGGGGGCGTTCCTACGAGCAGTACTTC	CASSRGGRSYEQYF
NA	NA	TRBV12-3/TRBV12-4	TRBJ1-5	TGTGCCAGCACACGGGACTCTCAGCCCCAGCATTTT	CASTRDSQPQHF
few	NA	TRBV5-5	TRBJ1-2	TGTGCCAGCAGCTTGGCCCGGGTTTTCTATGGCTACACCTTC	CASSLARVFYGYTF
few	NA	TRBV6-6	TRBJ2-5	TGTGCCAGCAGCTTCGGGGGGCCCCAAGAGACCCAGTACTTC	CASSFGGPQETQYF
NA	TRBD1	TRBV4-3	TRBJ2-5	TGCGCCAGCAGCCAAGGGGGACAGGGTAGGGAGACCCAGTACTTC	CASSQGGQGRETQYF
few	NA	TRBV20-1	TRBJ2-5	TGCAGTGCTAGAGATCTGAGGTTGGGAGAGACCCAGTACTTC	CSARDLRLGETQYF
few	TRBD1	TRBV12-3/TRBV12-4	TRBJ2-1	TGTGCCAGCAGACCGTCGACAGGGTTCAATGAGCAGTTCTTC	CASRPSTGFNEQFF
many	TRBD1	TRBV7-9	TRBJ2-1	TGTGCCAGCAGCTTTGGGACAGGGGTGGGCAATGAGCAGTTCTTC	CASSFGTGVGNEQFF
NA	TRBD1	TRBV5-1	TRBJ1-1	TGCGCCAGCAGTCTGAACCTAGGGGGCGCGAACACTGAAGCTTTCTTT	CASSLNLGGANTEAFF
few	TRBD2	TRBV6-6	TRBJ2-7	TGTGCCAGCAGTTACTCGGAACTAGCGGGGAGCTCCTACGAGCAGTACTTC	CASSYSELAGSSYEQYF
NA	TRBD2	TRBV5-4	TRBJ2-6	TGTGCCAGCAGCTTCCGGCAGGGGCTAGCGGGGGCCTCTGGGGCCAACGTCCTGACTTTC	CASSFRQGLAGASGANVLTF
NA	TRBD2	TRBV7-8	TRBJ2-3	TGTGCCAGCAGCGGGACTAGCGGGGGGCGAAACACAGATACGCAGTATTTT	CASSGTSGGRNTDTQYF
NA	NA	TRBV12-3/TRBV12-4	TRBJ1-2	TGTGCCAGCAGCCAGGGACCTCTTGGCTACACCTTC	CASSQGPLGYTF
NA	NA	TRBV7-9	TRBJ1-2	TGTGCCAGCAGCAGGACAACCAGGGACTATGGCTACACCTTC	CASSRTTRDYGYTF
NA	NA	TRBV7-9	TRBJ1-1	TGTGCCAGCAGCTTGATAGGGGGACGAAACACTGAAGCTTTCTTT	CASSLIGGRNTEAFF
once	NA	TRBV11-3	TRBJ1-2	TGTGCCAGCAGCTTAGGGTTTGGCCAAGATGGCTACACCTTC	CASSLGFGQDGYTF
NA	NA	TRBV6-1	TRBJ1-5	TGTGCCAGTACCAGGGAGGGCAATCAGCCCCAGCATTTT	CASTREGNQPQHF
NA	TRBD2	TRBV12-3/TRBV12-4	TRBJ2-3	TGTGCCAGCAGTCCTTTGGGGGTGGGACTAGCGGGGGAGAATACGCAGTATTTT	CASSPLGVGLAGENTQYF
NA	TRBD1	TRBV11-2	TRBJ2-7	TGTGCCAGCAGCTTGGTCGGACAGGGGGGGTTCTACGAGCAGTACTTC	CASSLVGQGGFYEQYF
NA	TRBD1	TRBV7-9	TRBJ2-1	TGTGCCAGCAGCTCCAGTTATACTTCTACCGGGACAGGGGGCGCGGATGAGCAGTTCTTC	CASSSSYTSTGTGGADEQFF
NA	NA	TRBV7-8	TRBJ1-1	TGTGCCAGCAGCTTCGCGGGGGGGGCGAACACTGAAGCTTTCTTT	CASSFAGGANTEAFF
few	NA	TRBV9	TRBJ2-2	TGTGCCAGCAGCCCCCCCAGAGGAAGGACCGGGGAGCTGTTTTTT	CASSPPRGRTGELFF
few	NA	TRBV11-1	TRBJ1-2	TGTGCCAGCAGCCTAATGGGAGGCTATGGCTACACCTTC	CASSLMGGYGYTF
NA	NA	TRBV20-1	TRBJ2-2	TGCAGTGCTAGAGATCAGGGACTGGGGGAGCTGTTTTTT	CSARDQGLGELFF
few	TRBD2	TRBV4-1	TRBJ2-3	TGCGCCAGCAGCCAAGATACAGGACTAGCAGCAGATACGCAGTATTTT	CASSQDTGLAADTQYF
few	TRBD1	TRBV12-3/TRBV12-4	TRBJ1-1	TGTGCCAGCGTCGGGACAGCAACCCTGAACACTGAAGCTTTCTTT	CASVGTATLNTEAFF
NA	NA	TRBV9	TRBJ1-2	TGTGCCAGCAGCCCCCCTGAGGATAGGGCGACAAATAATGGCTACACCTTC	CASSPPEDRATNNGYTF
few	NA	TRBV7-2	TRBJ2-6	TGTGCCAGCAGCCCTCCTGGGAGGACAGGTCTAACTAAGGGGGCCAACGTCCTGACTTTC	CASSPPGRTGLTKGANVLTF
few	NA	TRBV19	TRBJ1-1	TGTGCCAGTATCTTGGACAGATTGAACACTGAAGCTTTCTTT	CASILDRLNTEAFF
NA	NA	TRBV5-1	TRBJ1-6	TGCGCCAGCAGCTTGGTTGGAGGAGAGAATTCACCCCTCCACTTT	CASSLVGGENSPLHF